Detailed here is one T cell receptor (beta chain). The source of the sample is a study of CD8 T cells in Susac syndrome. A quantity of 0.5 to 1 ug RNA underwent reverse transcription using random hexamers. MiXCR was run by TCRdb on the immunoSEQ multiplex PCR reads, yielding one entry per CDR3 protein. The sample comprises some 190,000 distinct CDR3 sequences, roughly 94% of which are singletons, and about 0.1% rests with the top ten. This CDR3 has 16 amino acids. From germline, CDR1 is SQVTM and CDR2 ANQGSEA. Trimming removed 1 base from V and 2 bases from J, with 15 bases in between. Sequencing of TCR beta, carried out with a high-throughput approach, was applied to CD8+ and CD4+ T cells from the blood. Controls comprised healthy donors matched for age and sex.

The receptor's source is a human donor in good health. Sequencing used CD4+ T cells from PBMCs. The rearrangement uses TRBV29-1 and TRBJ2-1; D tentatively reads TRBD1 or TRBD2 (5 bases each). CDR3 loop: CSVEVWDASTYNEQFF. CDR3 nucleotide sequence: TGCAGCGTTGAAGTATGGGACGCGAGTACCTACAATGAGCAGTTCTTC.